This T cell receptor (beta chain) was sequenced for a study of CD8 T cells in ankylosing spondylitis. Study observations and caveats: Clones tied to disease were said to be significantly enriched in matched ankylosing spondylitis synovial fluid. Certain motif variants had earlier appeared in reactive arthritis synovial fluid and blood.

Many counts were recorded for this clonotype. Antigen unknown. TCRdb analysed the 5' RACE reads with MiXCR anew, one entry per CDR3 protein. This sample has some 250,000 distinct CDR3 sequences; less than 10% occur once, and the top ten carry approximately 7%. V shed 6 bases and J 2 bases; nucleotides not matched to a gene: 7. Germline-derived CDR1 and CDR2 are ENHRY and SYGVKD. The CDR3 loop spans 15 amino acids. Source material: blood, either unsorted or a sorted T cell fraction (not recorded which). The V gene is TRBV10-3, the J gene TRBJ2-7; the match to TRBD2 covers 10 bases. The source is a male donor with ankylosing spondylitis or in good health (not recorded which). The CDR3 protein is CAIRGLASSTYEQYF. The DNA for the CDR3 is TGTGCCATCAGGGGACTAGCGAGTTCTACCTACGAGCAGTACTTC.